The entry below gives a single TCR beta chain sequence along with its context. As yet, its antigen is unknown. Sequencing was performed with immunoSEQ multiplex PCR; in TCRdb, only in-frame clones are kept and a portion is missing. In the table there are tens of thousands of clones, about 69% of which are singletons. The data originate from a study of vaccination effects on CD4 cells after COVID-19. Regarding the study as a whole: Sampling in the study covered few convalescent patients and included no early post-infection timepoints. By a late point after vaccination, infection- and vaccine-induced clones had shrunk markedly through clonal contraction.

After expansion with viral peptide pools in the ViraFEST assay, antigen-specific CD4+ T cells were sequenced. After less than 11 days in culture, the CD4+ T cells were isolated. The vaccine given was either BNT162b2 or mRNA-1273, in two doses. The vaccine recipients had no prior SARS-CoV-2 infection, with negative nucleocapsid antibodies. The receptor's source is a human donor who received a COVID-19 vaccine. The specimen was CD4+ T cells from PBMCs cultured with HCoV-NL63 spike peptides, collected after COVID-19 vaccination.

The CDR3 loop reads CASSLGDPYQPQHF. CDR3 bases: TGCGCCAGCAGCTTAGGGGACCCGTATCAGCCCCAGCATTTT. The chain has TRBV5-1 and TRBJ1-5; tentatively, D is TRBD1 (5 bases). This CDR3 is built from 14 residues. V was shortened by 2 bases and J by 5 bases, with 11 bases between the two germline ends. Looked up from germline, CDR1 is SGHRS and CDR2 is YFSETQ. Using reference TRBV5-1 and TRBJ1-5 for the parts outside the CDR3, the full variable domain is KAGVTQTPRYLIKTRGQQVTLSCSPISGHRSVSWYQQTPGQGLQFLFEYFSETQRNKGNFPGRFSGRQFSNSRSEMNVSTLELGDSALYLCASSLGDPYQPQHFGDGTRLSIL.